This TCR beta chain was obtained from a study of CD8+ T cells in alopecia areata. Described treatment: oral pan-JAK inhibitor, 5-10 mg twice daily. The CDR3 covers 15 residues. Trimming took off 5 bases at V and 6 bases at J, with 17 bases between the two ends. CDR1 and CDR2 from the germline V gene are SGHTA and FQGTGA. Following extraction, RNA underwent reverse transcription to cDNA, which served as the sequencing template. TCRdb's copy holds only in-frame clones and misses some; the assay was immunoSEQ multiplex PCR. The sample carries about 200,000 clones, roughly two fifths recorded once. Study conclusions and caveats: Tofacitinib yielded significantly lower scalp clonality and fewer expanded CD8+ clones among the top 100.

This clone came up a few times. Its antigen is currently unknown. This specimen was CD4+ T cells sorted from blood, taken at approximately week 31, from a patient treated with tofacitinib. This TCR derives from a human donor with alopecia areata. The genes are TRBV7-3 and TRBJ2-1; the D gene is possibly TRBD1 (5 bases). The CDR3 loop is CASSPKAGSGNEQFF. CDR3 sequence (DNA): TGTGCCAGCAGCCCTAAGGCAGGGTCAGGCAATGAGCAGTTCTTC.